The entry below describes one TCR beta chain. This clone was counted between two and nine times. The clone's antigen remains unknown. Base qualities are not provided; no much larger clone lies one nucleotide away. Receptor libraries were prepared by the immunoSEQ multiplex PCR assay. For TCR sequencing, RNA was extracted from every sample and reverse transcribed into cDNA to serve as template. First-strand cDNA was synthesized with SuperScript III using a 2:1 mix of oligo-dT and random hexamers. A synthetic immune receptor repertoire was used to gauge amplification bias, and whatever bias remained was removed computationally. The original pipeline was this. Raw reads were preprocessed for error removal, and CDR3 was defined according to IMGT conventions as running from the conserved cysteine to phenylalanine. To get clonality, Shannon entropy was normalized by log2 of the number of productive unique TCRs and the result was subtracted from 1. CD4 or CD8 identity of scalp clones was inferred by cross-referencing scalp TCRbeta sequences with sorted blood CD4 and CD8 repertoires. TCRdb obtained this table from immuneACCESS and retained in-frame rearrangements with V and J assigned. These tables miss some clones; where compared with another copy, unresolved V genes account for less than half of the shortfall, and the remainder is unexplained. V, J and clone size are those of that table, while D and trimming were read from the DNA. The sample includes about 200,000 clones, with more than 30% observed a single time. The ten largest clones represent 0.4% to 0.55% of the sample.

The germline V gene provides CDR1 SGHAT and CDR2 FQNNGV. The trim is 1 base for V and 2 bases for J, with a gap of 7 bases between the germline ends. The CDR3 holds 14 amino acids from the cysteine to the phenylalanine. CDR3 DNA only is kept here, 42 bases in frame from base 1. The data were obtained in a study of CD8+ T cells in alopecia areata listed by TCRdb under 2018. About the study as a whole: The treated patients, all with moderate-to-severe alopecia areata, were enrolled in an open-label pilot trial of oral tofacitinib given at 5 to 10 mg twice daily. Tofacitinib was given for 6 to 18 months, followed by 6 months of follow-up off drug to assess delayed response and recurrence. Disease severity in treated patients was measured with the SALT score, which quantifies the percentage of affected scalp surface area. To study T cell clonal expansion in alopecia areata, the researchers applied high-throughput TCRbeta sequencing to both the C3H/HeJ mouse model and human patients. In humans, TCRbeta sequencing was performed on scalp tissue and on sorted CD4+ and CD8+ peripheral blood T cells from healthy controls and from patients with patchy or totalis/universalis alopecia areata. Biopsies were taken from tofacitinib-treated patients at baseline and at 4 and 24 weeks of treatment, and a later scalp biopsy was taken in several of the tofacitinib-treated patients. Scalp clonality was compared among normal scalp (n=4), patchy alopecia areata scalp (n=8), and alopecia totalis/universalis scalp (n=8). RNA came from the PAXgene miRNA kit for fixed scalp, the miRNeasy kit for PBMCs, and the RNeasy kit for mouse skin. immunoSEQ multiplex PCR using 35 Vbeta forward primers and 13 Jbeta reverse primers was used to amplify TCRbeta CDR3 regions. Broader findings and caveats from the paper: Unlike mouse skin, where gammadelta T cells dominate, normal human skin contains resident alphabeta T cells that get sequenced too, which complicates analysis of the scalp TCR repertoire. Scalp clonality and the number of expanded CD8+ clones among the top 100 scalp clones were significantly decreased by tofacitinib. Because the treated cohort was small and had just a single nonresponder, larger studies are needed to establish links between baseline CD8+ expansion and response. Higher clonality and more expanded CD8+ clones were observed in lesional scalp than in normal scalp, particularly in alopecia totalis/universalis, a finding suggestive of antigenic drive. During tofacitinib treatment, many expanded lesional clones remained in scalp and blood, and this persistence may partly explain relapse after treatment is stopped. Compared with mice, TCR sequences shared between patients were less clear, possibly partly because of HLA diversity across the patient population.

In the paper's terms, the treatment or condition label means: oral pan-JAK inhibitor, 5-10 mg twice daily. Peripheral blood and lesional scalp punch biopsies were obtained from patients with alopecia areata. PBMCs were isolated by density centrifugation and stained for CD3, CD4 and CD8, after which CD4+ and CD8+ T cells were sorted on a FACSAria. The rearrangement joined TRBV11-2 to TRBJ2-3; there is no confident call for the D gene. The sample consisted of CD4+ T cells sorted from blood, taken at week 34, from a patient treated with tofacitinib. The origin of this receptor is a human donor with alopecia areata. The DNA sequence is as follows: TGTGCCAGCAGCTTAGGTGTCTCCACAGATACGCAGTATTTT. Its protein is CASSLGVSTDTQYF.